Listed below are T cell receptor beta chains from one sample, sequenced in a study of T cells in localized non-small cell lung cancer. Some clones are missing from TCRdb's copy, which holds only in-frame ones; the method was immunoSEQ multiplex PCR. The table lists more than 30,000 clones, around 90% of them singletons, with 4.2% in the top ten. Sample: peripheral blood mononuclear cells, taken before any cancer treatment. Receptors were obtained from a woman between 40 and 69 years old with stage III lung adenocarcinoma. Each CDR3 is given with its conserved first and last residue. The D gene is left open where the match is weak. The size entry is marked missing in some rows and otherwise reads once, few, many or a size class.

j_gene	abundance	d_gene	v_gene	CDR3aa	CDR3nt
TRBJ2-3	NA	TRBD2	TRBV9	CASSVSHGRATDTQYF	TGTGCCAGCAGCGTATCCCACGGGAGGGCCACGGATACGCAGTATTTT
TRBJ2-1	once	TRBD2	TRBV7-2	CASSAGGYNEQFF	TGTGCCAGCAGCGCGGGGGGGTACAATGAGCAGTTCTTC
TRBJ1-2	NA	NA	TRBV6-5	CATGDSPTNYGYTF	TGTGCCACCGGGGATTCTCCTACTAACTATGGCTACACCTTC
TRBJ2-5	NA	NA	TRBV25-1	CASSSHEGSGTQYF	TGTGCCAGCAGTTCCCATGAGGGCTCTGGGACCCAGTACTTC
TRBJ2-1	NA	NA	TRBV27	CASSFPGGWNEQFF	TGTGCCAGCAGTTTTCCCGGTGGCTGGAATGAGCAGTTCTTC
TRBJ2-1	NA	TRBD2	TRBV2	CASSGTSGIHEQFF	TGTGCCAGCAGTGGGACTAGCGGGATCCATGAGCAGTTCTTC
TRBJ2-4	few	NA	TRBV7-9	CASSAPGVAKNIQYF	TGTGCCAGCAGCGCCCCCGGGGTAGCCAAAAACATTCAGTACTTC
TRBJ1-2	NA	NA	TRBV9	CASSVGDRPYGYTF	TGTGCCAGCAGCGTAGGCGACAGGCCCTATGGCTACACCTTC
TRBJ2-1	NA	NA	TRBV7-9	CASSFPREAYNEQFF	TGTGCCAGCAGCTTCCCCCGAGAGGCCTACAATGAGCAGTTCTTC
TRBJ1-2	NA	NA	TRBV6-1	CASSSGPYGGYTF	TGTGCCAGCAGTTCGGGACCTTACGGTGGCTACACCTTC
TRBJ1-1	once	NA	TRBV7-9	CASTLGGTEAFF	TGTGCCAGCACCCTGGGGGGCACTGAAGCTTTCTTT
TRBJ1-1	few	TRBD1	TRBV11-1	CASSRDRTNTEAFF	TGTGCCAGCAGCCGGGACAGAACTAACACTGAAGCTTTCTTT
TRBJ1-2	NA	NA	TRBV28	CASSLAGPSYGYTF	TGTGCCAGCAGTTTGGCAGGGCCGAGCTATGGCTACACCTTC
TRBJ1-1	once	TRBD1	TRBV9	CASSSGTGFDTEAFF	TGTGCCAGCAGCTCGGGGACAGGGTTCGACACTGAAGCTTTCTTT
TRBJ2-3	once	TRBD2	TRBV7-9	CASSPLAGGRTDTQYF	TGTGCCAGCAGCCCCTTAGCGGGAGGACGCACAGATACGCAGTATTTT
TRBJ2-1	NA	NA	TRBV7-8	CASYSGRREQFF	TGTGCCAGTTACTCAGGGCGGAGAGAGCAGTTCTTC
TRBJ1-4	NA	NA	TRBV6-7	CASSGTTGPYEKLFF	TGTGCCAGCAGTGGGACTACAGGGCCCTATGAAAAACTGTTTTTT
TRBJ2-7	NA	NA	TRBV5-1	CASSSKIGEQYF	TGCGCCAGCAGCTCAAAAATTGGAGAGCAGTACTTC
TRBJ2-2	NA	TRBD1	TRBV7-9	CASTPTGGVGGELFF	TGTGCCAGCACCCCGACAGGGGGCGTTGGCGGGGAGCTGTTTTTT
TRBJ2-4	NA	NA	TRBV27	CASSLSRGAKNIQYF	TGTGCCAGCAGTTTATCGAGGGGGGCCAAAAACATTCAGTACTTC
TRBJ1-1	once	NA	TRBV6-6	CASSSRENTEAFF	TGTGCCAGCAGTTCAAGGGAGAACACTGAAGCTTTCTTT
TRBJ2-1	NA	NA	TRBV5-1	CASGSSGLIYNEQFF	TGCGCCAGTGGAAGTTCGGGCCTAATTTACAATGAGCAGTTCTTC